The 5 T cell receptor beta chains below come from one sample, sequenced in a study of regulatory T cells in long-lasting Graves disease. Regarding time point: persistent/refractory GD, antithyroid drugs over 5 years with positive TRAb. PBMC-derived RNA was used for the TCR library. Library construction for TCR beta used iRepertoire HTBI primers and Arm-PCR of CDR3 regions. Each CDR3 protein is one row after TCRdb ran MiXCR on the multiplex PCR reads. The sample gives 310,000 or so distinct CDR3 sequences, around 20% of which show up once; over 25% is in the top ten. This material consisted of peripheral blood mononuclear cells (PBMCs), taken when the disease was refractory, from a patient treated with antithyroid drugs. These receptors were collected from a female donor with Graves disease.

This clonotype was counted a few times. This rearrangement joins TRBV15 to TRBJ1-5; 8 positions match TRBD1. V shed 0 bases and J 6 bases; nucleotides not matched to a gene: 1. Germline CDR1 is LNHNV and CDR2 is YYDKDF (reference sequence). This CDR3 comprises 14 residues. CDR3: CATSRDRGLQPQHF. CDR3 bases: TGTGCCACCAGCAGAGACAGGGGGCTTCAGCCCCAGCATTTT.

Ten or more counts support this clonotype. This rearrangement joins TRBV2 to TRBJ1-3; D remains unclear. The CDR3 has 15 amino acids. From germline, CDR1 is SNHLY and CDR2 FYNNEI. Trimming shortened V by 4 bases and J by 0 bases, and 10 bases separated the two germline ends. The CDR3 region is CASSAGRSSGNTIYF. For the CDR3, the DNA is TGTGCCAGCAGTGCCGGTAGGAGCTCTGGAAACACCATATATTTT.

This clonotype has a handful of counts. In nucleotides, the CDR3 is TGTGCCAGCAGCCAAGGCCCATCGGGAGCTTTCTTT. Translating it yields CASSQGPSGAFF. This rearrangement joins TRBV3-1 to TRBJ1-1; no reliable D call. Trimming removed 1 base from V and 10 bases from J, with 10 bases in between. Germline V gene data show CDR1 as LGHDT and CDR2 as YNNKEL (reference sequence). The CDR3 runs to 12 residues.

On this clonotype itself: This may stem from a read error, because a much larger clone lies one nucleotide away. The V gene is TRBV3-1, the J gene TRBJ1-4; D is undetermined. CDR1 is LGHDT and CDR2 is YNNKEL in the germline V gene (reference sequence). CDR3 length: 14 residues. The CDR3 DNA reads TGTGCCAGCAGCCAAAACCGGGGAGATGAAGAACTGTTTTTT. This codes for CASSQNRGDEELFF.

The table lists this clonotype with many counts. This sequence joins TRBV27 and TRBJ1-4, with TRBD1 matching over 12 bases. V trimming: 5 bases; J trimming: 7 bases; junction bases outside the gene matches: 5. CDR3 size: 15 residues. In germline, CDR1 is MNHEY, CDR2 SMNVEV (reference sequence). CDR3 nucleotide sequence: TGTGCCAGCAGTCCCGGGACAGGGGGCACTGAAAAACTGTTTTTT. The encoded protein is CASSPGTGGTEKLFF. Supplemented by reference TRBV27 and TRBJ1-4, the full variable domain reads EAQVTQNPRYLITVTGKKLTVTCSQNMNHEYMSWYRQDPGLGLRQIYYSMNVEVTDKGDVPEGYKVSRKEKRNFPLILESPSPNQTSLYFCASSPGTGGTEKLFFGSGTQLSVL.